This T cell receptor beta chain was sequenced during a study of blood T cell repertoires in COVID-19. Study in general: The United States, Italy and Spain were the sources of the acute and convalescent COVID-19 samples.

Trimming removed 2 bases from V and 4 bases from J, with 14 bases in between. Germline V gene sequence: CDR1 SGHKS, CDR2 YYEKEE (reference sequence). CDR3 length equals 15 residues. As handled by the study authors: The assay estimated nucleated cells by amplifying reference gene primers. Measured with immunoSEQ multiplex PCR; TCRdb has only the in-frame clones, and not every one. V, J and clone size derive from that table, while D and trimming were established from the DNA sequence. The table has approximately 150,000 clones, roughly 88% seen once. V and J are TRBV5-5 and TRBJ2-3; TRBD1 is a possible D gene (6 bases). What was sequenced was peripheral blood. The TCR comes from a man in his sixties with active or convalescent COVID-19. The CDR3 reads CASSFSPGVADTQYF. In DNA, the CDR3 is TGTGCCAGCAGCTTTAGTCCAGGGGTGGCAGATACGCAGTATTTT.